Listed below are T cell receptor beta chains from one sample, sequenced in a study of blood T cell repertoires in COVID-19. The assay was immunoSEQ multiplex PCR, and TCRdb's table has in-frame clones only and misses some. Here the sample spans over 150,000 clones, 90% being singletons. The sample was peripheral blood. The origin of the receptors is a man aged 45 to 65 with acute or convalescent COVID-19. Each CDR3 is given without its conserved first and last residue. Clone size is stated in some rows and not others, as once, few, many or a class when expanded.

V gene	clone size	CDR3 protein
TRBV24-1	NA	ATSDSRDTEAF
TRBV28	NA	ASSLGDRDNSPLH
TRBV6-5	NA	ASSYPTGGGTEAF
TRBV24-1	NA	ATSDLAGQGGTDTQY
TRBV2	once	ASRETVSQETQY
TRBV27	NA	ASSFNDRVLSGELF
TRBV28	NA	ASRKGELNTEAF
TRBV19	few	ASSPRTGGGGQPQH
TRBV28	NA	ASSFARGPRQPQH
TRBV9	NA	ASSASGTAETQY
TRBV30	NA	AWSVLRGNTIY